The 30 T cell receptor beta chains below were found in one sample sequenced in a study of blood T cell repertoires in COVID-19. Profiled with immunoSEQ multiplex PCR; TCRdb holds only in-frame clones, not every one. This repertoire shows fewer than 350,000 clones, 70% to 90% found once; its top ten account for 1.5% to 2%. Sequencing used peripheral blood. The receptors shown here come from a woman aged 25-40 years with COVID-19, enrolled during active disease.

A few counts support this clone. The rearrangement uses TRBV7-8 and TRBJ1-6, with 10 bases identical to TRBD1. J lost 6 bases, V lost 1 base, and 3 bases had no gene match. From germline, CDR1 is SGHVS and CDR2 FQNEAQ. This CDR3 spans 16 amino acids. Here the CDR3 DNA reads TGTGCCAGCAGCTTAGAGGGGACAGGGGTTAATTCACCCCTCCACTTT. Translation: CASSLEGTGVNSPLHF.

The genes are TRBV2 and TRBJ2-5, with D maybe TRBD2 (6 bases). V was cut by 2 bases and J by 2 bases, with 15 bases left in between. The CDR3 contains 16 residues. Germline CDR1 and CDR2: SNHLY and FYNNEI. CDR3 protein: CASSETLAETQETQYF. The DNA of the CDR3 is TGTGCCAGCAGTGAAACGTTAGCGGAGACTCAAGAGACCCAGTACTTC. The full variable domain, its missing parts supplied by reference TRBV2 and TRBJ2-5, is EPEVTQTPSHQVTQMGQEVILRCVPISNHLYFYWYRQILGQKVEFLVSFYNNEISEKSEIFDDQFSVERPDGSNFTLKIRSTKLEDSAMYFCASSETLAETQETQYFGPGTRLLVL.

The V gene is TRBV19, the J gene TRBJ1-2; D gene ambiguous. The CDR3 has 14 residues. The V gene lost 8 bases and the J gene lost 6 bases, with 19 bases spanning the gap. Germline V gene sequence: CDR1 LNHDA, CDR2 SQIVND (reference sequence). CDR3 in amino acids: CASAPLRDGDGYTF. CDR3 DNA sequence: TGTGCCAGTGCCCCTCTCCGAGACGGAGATGGCTACACCTTC.

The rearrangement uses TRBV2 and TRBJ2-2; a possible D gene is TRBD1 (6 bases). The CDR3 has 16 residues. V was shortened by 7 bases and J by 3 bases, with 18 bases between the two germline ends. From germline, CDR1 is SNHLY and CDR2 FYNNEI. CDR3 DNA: TGTGCCAGCAAACTCAAACCGGGACAAGACACCGGGGAGCTGTTTTTT. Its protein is CASKLKPGQDTGELFF.

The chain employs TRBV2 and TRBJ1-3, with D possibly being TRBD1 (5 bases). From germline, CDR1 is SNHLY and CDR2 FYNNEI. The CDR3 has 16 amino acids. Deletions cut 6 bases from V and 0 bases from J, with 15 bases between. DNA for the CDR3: TGTGCCAGCAGCCTAAATCCAGGGTACTCTGGAAACACCATATATTTT. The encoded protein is CASSLNPGYSGNTIYF.

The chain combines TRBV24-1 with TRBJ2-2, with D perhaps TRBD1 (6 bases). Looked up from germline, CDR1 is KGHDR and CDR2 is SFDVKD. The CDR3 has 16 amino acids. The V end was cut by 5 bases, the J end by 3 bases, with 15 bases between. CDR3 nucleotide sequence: TGTGCCACCAGTGCTCCTCGGCAGGGGTACACCGGGGAGCTGTTTTTT. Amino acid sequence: CATSAPRQGYTGELFF.

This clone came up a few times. This chain's CDR3 is CASSPTLPGGVTDTQYF. As DNA, the CDR3 is TGTGCCAGCAGCCCTACCCTCCCCGGGGGGGTTACAGATACGCAGTATTTT. This chain connects TRBV13 to TRBJ2-3, with 8 nucleotides matching TRBD2. The CDR3 covers 17 residues. Trimming at V came to 5 bases and at J to 3 bases, leaving 13 bases not matched to a gene. The germline CDR1 and CDR2 sequences are PRHDT and FYEKMQ (reference sequence).

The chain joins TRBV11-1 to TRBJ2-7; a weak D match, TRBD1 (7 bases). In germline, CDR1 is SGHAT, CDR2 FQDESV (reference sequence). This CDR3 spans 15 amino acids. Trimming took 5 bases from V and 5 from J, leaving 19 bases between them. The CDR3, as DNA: TGTGCCAGCAGCCTACAGGGGACTTTACGGGACGAGCAGTACTTC. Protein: CASSLQGTLRDEQYF.

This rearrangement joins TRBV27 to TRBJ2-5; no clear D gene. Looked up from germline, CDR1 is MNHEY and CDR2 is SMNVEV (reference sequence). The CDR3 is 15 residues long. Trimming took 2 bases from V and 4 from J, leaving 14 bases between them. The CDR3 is CASSLKGPRGETQYF. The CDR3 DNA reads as TGTGCCAGCAGTTTAAAAGGTCCCCGCGGAGAGACCCAGTACTTC.

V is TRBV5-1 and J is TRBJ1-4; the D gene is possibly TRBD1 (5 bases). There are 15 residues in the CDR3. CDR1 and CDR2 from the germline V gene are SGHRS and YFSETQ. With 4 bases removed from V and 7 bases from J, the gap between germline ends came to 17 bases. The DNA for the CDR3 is TGCGCCAGCAGCACCGGCGGGACCGGGGGTGAAAAACTGTTTTTT. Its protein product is CASSTGGTGGEKLFF.

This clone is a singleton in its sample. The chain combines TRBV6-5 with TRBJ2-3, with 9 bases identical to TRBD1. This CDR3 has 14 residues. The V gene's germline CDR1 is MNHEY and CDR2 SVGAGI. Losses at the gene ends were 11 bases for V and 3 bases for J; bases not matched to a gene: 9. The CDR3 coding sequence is TGTGCCGTTAAGGGACAGGGTTGGACAGATACGCAGTATTTT. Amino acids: CAVKGQGWTDTQYF.

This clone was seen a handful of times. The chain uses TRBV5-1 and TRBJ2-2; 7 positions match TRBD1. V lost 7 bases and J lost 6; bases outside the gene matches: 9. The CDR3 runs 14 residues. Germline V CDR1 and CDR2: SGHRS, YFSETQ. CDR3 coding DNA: TGCGCCAGCGGCACAGGGGAACACCCCGGGGAGCTGTTTTTT. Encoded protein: CASGTGEHPGELFF.

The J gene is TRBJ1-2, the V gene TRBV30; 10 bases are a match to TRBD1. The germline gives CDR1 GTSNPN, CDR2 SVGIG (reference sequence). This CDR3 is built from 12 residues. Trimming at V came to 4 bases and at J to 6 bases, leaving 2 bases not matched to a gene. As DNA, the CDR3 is TGTGCCTGGAAGGGGACAGGGGATGGCTACACCTTC. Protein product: CAWKGTGDGYTF.

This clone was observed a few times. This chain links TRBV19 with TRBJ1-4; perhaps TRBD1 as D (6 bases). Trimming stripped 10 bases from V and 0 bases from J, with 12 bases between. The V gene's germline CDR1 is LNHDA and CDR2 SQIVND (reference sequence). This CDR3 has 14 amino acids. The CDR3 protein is CATPPGATNEKLFF. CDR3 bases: TGTGCCACCCCCCCAGGGGCAACTAATGAAAAACTGTTTTTT.

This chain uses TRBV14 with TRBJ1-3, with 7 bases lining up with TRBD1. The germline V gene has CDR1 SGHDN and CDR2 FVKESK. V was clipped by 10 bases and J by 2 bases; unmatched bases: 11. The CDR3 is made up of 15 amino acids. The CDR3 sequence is CATRGGLSAGNTIYF. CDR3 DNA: TGTGCCACACGAGGGGGCTTGTCAGCTGGAAACACCATATATTTT.

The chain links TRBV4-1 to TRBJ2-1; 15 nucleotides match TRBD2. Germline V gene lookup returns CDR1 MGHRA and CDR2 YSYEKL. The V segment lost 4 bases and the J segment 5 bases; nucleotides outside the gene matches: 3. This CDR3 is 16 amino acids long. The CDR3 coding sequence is TGCGCCAGCAGCCTCAGGACTAGCGGGGGGGACAATGAGCAGTTCTTC. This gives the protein CASSLRTSGGDNEQFF.

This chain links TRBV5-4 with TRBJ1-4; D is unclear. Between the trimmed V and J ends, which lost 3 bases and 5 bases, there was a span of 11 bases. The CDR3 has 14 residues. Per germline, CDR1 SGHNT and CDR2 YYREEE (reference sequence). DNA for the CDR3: TGTGCCAGCAGCTCAGGACGGGAGAATGAAAAACTGTTTTTT. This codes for CASSSGRENEKLFF.

The CDR3: CASSQLAQGTDTQYF. CDR3 DNA: TGTGCCAGCAGTCAATTGGCACAGGGCACAGATACGCAGTATTTT. The chain combines TRBV7-8 with TRBJ2-3; D is perhaps TRBD1 (5 bases). The germline V and J ends were trimmed by 6 bases and 1 base, with 14 bases remaining between them. The germline gives CDR1 SGHVS, CDR2 FQNEAQ. The length of the CDR3 is 15 residues.

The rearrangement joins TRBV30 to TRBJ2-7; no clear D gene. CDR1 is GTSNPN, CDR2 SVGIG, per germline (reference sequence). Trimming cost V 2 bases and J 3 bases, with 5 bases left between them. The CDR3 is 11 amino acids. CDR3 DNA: TGTGCCTGGAGTAACAACTACGAGCAGTACTTC. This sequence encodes CAWSNNYEQYF. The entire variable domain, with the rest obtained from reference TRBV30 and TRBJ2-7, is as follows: SQTIHQWPATLVQPVGSPLSLECTVEGTSNPNLYWYRQAAGRGLQLLFYSVGIGQISSEVPQNLSASRPQDRQFILSSKKLLLSDSGFYLCAWSNNYEQYFGPGTRLTVT.

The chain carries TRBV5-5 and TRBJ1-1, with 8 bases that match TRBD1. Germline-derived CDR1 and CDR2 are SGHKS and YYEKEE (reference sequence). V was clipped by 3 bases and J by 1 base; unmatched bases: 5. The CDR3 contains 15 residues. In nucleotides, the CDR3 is TGTGCCAGCAGCTCGACGGACAGGGCGAACACTGAAGCTTTCTTT. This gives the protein CASSSTDRANTEAFF.

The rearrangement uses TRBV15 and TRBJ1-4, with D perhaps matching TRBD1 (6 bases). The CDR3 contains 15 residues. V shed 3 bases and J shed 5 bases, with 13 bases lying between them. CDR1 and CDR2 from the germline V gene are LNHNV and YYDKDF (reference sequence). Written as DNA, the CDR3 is TGTGCCACCAGCAGTTTTTTCAGGGGAAATGAAAAACTGTTTTTT. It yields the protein CATSSFFRGNEKLFF. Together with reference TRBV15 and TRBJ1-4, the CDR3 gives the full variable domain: DAMVIQNPRYQVTQFGKPVTLSCSQTLNHNVMYWYQQKSSQAPKLLFHYYDKDFNNEADTPDNFQSRRPNTSFCFLDIRSPGLGDTAMYLCATSSFFRGNEKLFFGSGTQLSVL.

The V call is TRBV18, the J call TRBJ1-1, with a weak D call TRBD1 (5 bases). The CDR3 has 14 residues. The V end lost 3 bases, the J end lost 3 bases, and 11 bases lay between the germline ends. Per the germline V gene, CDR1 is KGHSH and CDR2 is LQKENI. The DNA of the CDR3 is TGTGCCAGCTCACCGAGCAGGGCGGACACTGAAGCTTTCTTT. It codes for CASSPSRADTEAFF.

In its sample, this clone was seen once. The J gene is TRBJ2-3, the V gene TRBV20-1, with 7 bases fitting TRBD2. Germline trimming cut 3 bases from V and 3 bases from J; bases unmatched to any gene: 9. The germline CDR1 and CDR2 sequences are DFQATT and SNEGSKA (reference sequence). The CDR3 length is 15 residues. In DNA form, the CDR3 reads TGCAGTGCTAGTCCCGAGCGGGGATTAACAGATACGCAGTATTTT. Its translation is CSASPERGLTDTQYF.

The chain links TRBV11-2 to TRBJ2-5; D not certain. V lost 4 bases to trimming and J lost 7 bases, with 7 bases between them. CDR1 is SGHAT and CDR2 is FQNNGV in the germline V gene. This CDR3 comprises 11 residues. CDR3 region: CASSSRGTQYF. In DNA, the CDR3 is TGTGCCAGCAGCTCTAGAGGGACCCAGTACTTC.

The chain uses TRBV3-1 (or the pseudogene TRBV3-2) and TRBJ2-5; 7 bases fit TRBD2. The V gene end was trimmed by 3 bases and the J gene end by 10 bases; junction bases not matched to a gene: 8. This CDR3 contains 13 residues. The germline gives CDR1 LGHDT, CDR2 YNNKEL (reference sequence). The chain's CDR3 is CASSHAPPGGQYF. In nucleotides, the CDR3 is TGTGCCAGCAGCCATGCGCCTCCGGGAGGCCAGTACTTC.

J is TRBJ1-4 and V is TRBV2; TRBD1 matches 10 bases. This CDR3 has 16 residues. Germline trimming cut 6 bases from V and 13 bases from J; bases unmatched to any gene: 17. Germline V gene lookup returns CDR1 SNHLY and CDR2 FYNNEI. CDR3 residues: CASRASRDRGNWILFF. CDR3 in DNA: TGTGCCAGCAGGGCAAGCCGGGACAGGGGAAATTGGATACTGTTTTTT.

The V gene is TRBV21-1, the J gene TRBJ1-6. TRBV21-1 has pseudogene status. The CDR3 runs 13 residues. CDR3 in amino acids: CASSKGSGSPLHF. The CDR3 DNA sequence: TGTGCCAGCAGCAAAGGGTCGGGTTCACCCCTCCACTTT.

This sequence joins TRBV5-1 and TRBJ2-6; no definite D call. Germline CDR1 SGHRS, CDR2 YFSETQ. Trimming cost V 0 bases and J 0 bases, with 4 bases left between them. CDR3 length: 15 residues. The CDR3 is CASSLDISGANVLTF. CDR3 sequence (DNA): TGCGCCAGCAGCTTGGATATCTCTGGGGCCAACGTCCTGACTTTC.

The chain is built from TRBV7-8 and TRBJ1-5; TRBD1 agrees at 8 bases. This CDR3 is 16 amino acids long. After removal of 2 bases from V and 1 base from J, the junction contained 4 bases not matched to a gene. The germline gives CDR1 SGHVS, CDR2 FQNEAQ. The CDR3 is CASSLTGGSSNQPQHF. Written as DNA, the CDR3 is TGTGCCAGCAGCTTAACAGGGGGTAGCAGCAATCAGCCCCAGCATTTT.

The CDR3 DNA reads TGCGCCAGCAGCTTGGGTCGGGGAGGGTTTGACGAGCAGTACTTC. Translating gives CASSLGRGGFDEQYF. The chain is built from TRBV5-1 and TRBJ2-7, with TRBD2 matching 7 bases. Germline CDR1 SGHRS, CDR2 YFSETQ. This CDR3 has 15 amino acids. V was pared by 0 bases and J by 5 bases, with 8 bases of the junction left unmatched.